Presented here are 28 T cell receptor beta chains from one specimen sequenced in a study of T cell clusters in autoimmune cytopenias. Each sample's input was 250 ng genomic DNA, 38,000 or so genome equivalents. TRB was amplified by touch-down multiplex PCR, primer pools A and B combined. Each CDR3 protein gets one entry in TCRdb, which reprocessed the multiplex PCR reads and gives no DNA. This table lists about 9,500 distinct CDR3 sequences. Sequenced sample: peripheral blood. These receptors originate from a human donor with an autoimmune cytopenia or autoimmune hepatitis (not recorded which).

The genes are TRBV20-1 and TRBJ2-7; TCRdb picks TRBD2, but there is no DNA to check that call. This CDR3 is 16 amino acids long. Per germline, CDR1 DFQATT and CDR2 SNEGSKA (reference sequence). The CDR3 sequence: CSARGLAGGPSYEQYF.

This clonotype is labeled medium-sized based on frequency. The CDR3: CASSKAGEDGELFF. The rearrangement uses TRBV19 and TRBJ2-2; TCRdb's D call, TRBD1, is unchecked because there is no DNA. The CDR3 contains 14 residues. Germline V CDR1 and CDR2: LNHDA, SQIVND (reference sequence).

The rearrangement links TRBV20-1 to TRBJ1-6. This CDR3 is built from 13 residues. Looked up from germline, CDR1 is DFQATT and CDR2 is SNEGSKA (reference sequence). The CDR3 here is CSASSSSNSPLHF.

The chain combines TRBV20-1 with TRBJ2-1; the D call of TRBD2 rests on TCRdb alone, since no DNA is present to check it. Germline values: CDR1 DFQATT, CDR2 SNEGSKA (reference sequence). The CDR3 extends over 14 amino acids. This chain's CDR3 is CSARIQAGGNEQFF.

The genes are TRBV12-3 or TRBV12-4 and TRBJ2-3; TCRdb's D call of TRBD2 is untestable without DNA. The CDR3 length is 15 residues. The CDR3 region is CASSLVLAGEDTQYF.

V usage is TRBV2 and J usage is TRBJ1-2; lacking DNA, the TRBD1 call made by TCRdb goes unchecked. Germline CDR1 reads SNHLY; CDR2 reads FYNNEI. This CDR3 has 14 residues. CDR3 loop: CASSEDRTNYGYTF.

This clonotype is called medium-sized (0.01 to 0.1%) based on its frequency. This chain joins TRBV7-6 and TRBJ2-2. Germline V gene sequence: CDR1 SGHVS, CDR2 FNYEAQ. The CDR3 sequence is 15 residues long. The CDR3 protein is CASSFKGFNTGELFF.

This clonotype counts as medium-sized (0.01 to 0.1%) by frequency. CDR3 sequence: CSVRGSGGRDTQYF. The chain combines TRBV29-1 with TRBJ2-3; TCRdb picks TRBD2, but there is no DNA to check that call. The CDR3 loop spans 14 amino acids. CDR1 SQVTM and CDR2 ANQGSEA come from the germline V gene.

Frequency places this clonotype as medium-sized. The chain employs TRBV19 and TRBJ1-2; the D call of TRBD1 rests on TCRdb alone, since no DNA is present to check it. There are 13 residues in the CDR3. Germline lookup yields CDR1 LNHDA and CDR2 SQIVND (reference sequence). The chain's CDR3 is CASSRDRNYGYTF.

This clonotype is classed as medium-sized by frequency. The chain is built from TRBV30 and TRBJ1-6; there is no DNA to check the TCRdb D call of TRBD1. Germline V gene data show CDR1 as GTSNPN and CDR2 as SVGIG (reference sequence). CDR3 length equals 14 residues. CDR3 loop: CAWRGTGESSPLHF.

The J gene is TRBJ2-1, the V gene TRBV19; TCRdb indicates TRBD2, and absent DNA this call remains unverified. This CDR3 comprises 19 residues. Per the germline V gene, CDR1 is LNHDA and CDR2 is SQIVND (reference sequence). CDR3: CASSIQRTRTAETYNEQFF.

This clonotype shows up as medium-sized by frequency. This chain uses TRBV19 with TRBJ1-6. The germline gives CDR1 LNHDA, CDR2 SQIVND (reference sequence). The CDR3 is 12 residues long. The CDR3 region is CASSIANSPLHF.

The gene calls are TRBV20-1 and TRBJ1-2; TCRdb designates TRBD1, a call that cannot be tested without DNA. The V gene's germline CDR1 is DFQATT and CDR2 SNEGSKA (reference sequence). The CDR3 totals 16 residues. CDR3 sequence reads: CSAYTVGTISNYGYTF.

The chain carries TRBV12-3 or TRBV12-4 and TRBJ1-2. This CDR3 contains 14 residues. Here the CDR3 reads CASSYGDLAYGYTF.

This clonotype shows up as medium-sized by frequency. The chain couples TRBV6-6 to TRBJ2-2; no DNA is available, so the TRBD2 call from TCRdb remains unchecked. The CDR3 is made up of 14 amino acids. The germline V gene has CDR1 MNHNY and CDR2 SVGAGI (reference sequence). The CDR3 loop is CASTGTNNTGELFF.

This clonotype is deemed medium-sized by its frequency. J is TRBJ2-1 and V is TRBV6-5; TCRdb calls TRBD1, which cannot be checked without DNA. CDR1 is MNHEY and CDR2 is SVGAGI in the germline V gene. The CDR3 is made up of 17 amino acids. The chain's CDR3 is CASSYRVPGVGSSEQFF.

The V gene is TRBV19, the J gene TRBJ1-2; as DNA is missing, the TRBD1 call by TCRdb cannot be tested. This CDR3 region has 14 residues. The V gene's germline CDR1 is LNHDA and CDR2 SQIVND (reference sequence). CDR3 sequence: CASSPGSSNYGYTF.

This chain uses TRBV11-2 with TRBJ2-6; TCRdb names TRBD2, which stays unverified in the absence of DNA. The length of the CDR3 is 17 residues. CDR1 is SGHAT and CDR2 is FQNNGV in the germline V gene. This chain's CDR3 is CASSSLAGDAGANVLTF.

This chain joins TRBV6-1 and TRBJ1-5; TCRdb gives TRBD1 as the D gene, but with no DNA this cannot be confirmed. This CDR3 spans 17 amino acids. Germline CDR1 is MNHNS and CDR2 is SASEGT. The CDR3 reads CASSTGTGSFGYQPQHF.

This clonotype ranks as medium-sized in terms of frequency. The chain joins TRBV15 to TRBJ2-7. Germline CDR1 and CDR2: LNHNV and YYDKDF (reference sequence). CDR3 length: 13 residues. CDR3 sequence reads: CATSRDQSYEQYF.

The chain carries TRBV4-2 and TRBJ2-7; without DNA, the TCRdb call of TRBD1 cannot be checked. CDR1 and CDR2 from the germline V gene are LGHNA and YNFKEQ. The CDR3 is 18 residues long. CDR3 residues: CASSPSHKDTGGEDEQYF.

According to its frequency, this clonotype is medium-sized. The chain joins TRBV27 to TRBJ1-6; TCRdb's assignment of TRBD1 cannot be checked, as there is no DNA. This CDR3 comprises 14 residues. Germline CDR1 and CDR2: MNHEY and SMNVEV (reference sequence). CDR3 region: CASSPAGLSPPLHF.

V gene TRBV7-9 combines with J gene TRBJ2-2; the TRBD1 assignment by TCRdb is unverifiable without DNA. Germline lookup yields CDR1 SEHNR and CDR2 FQNEAQ (reference sequence). CDR3 length: 16 amino acids. This CDR3 is CASSQLQGWDTGELFF.

The rearrangement links TRBV27 to TRBJ2-7; as DNA is missing, the TRBD2 call by TCRdb cannot be tested. The CDR3 extends over 17 amino acids. Per the germline V gene, CDR1 is MNHEY and CDR2 is SMNVEV (reference sequence). The CDR3 is CASSYPDGTSGSYEQYF.

This clonotype registers medium-sized by frequency. The chain links TRBV19 to TRBJ2-5; TCRdb picks TRBD1, but there is no DNA to check that call. The CDR3 is 15 amino acids. From germline, CDR1 is LNHDA and CDR2 SQIVND (reference sequence). CDR3 protein: CASSMLQGAEETQYF. The full variable domain, completed using reference TRBV19 and TRBJ2-5, is DGGITQSPKYLFRKEGQNVTLSCEQNLNHDAMYWYRQDPGQGLRLIYYSQIVNDFQKGDIAEGYSVSREKKESFPLTVTSAQKNPTAFYLCASSMLQGAEETQYFGPGTRLLVL.

This clonotype counts as medium-sized by frequency. V is TRBV6-6 and J is TRBJ2-3. The CDR3 spans 12 residues. The germline V gene encodes CDR1 MNHNY and CDR2 SVGAGI (reference sequence). The CDR3 reads CASSYLSDTQYF.

This rearrangement joins TRBV7-9 to TRBJ2-5; the D call of TRBD1 rests on TCRdb alone, since no DNA is present to check it. The CDR3 has 15 amino acids. Per germline, CDR1 SEHNR and CDR2 FQNEAQ (reference sequence). CDR3 loop: CASSLDRDSQETQYF.

By frequency, this clonotype registers medium-sized. This chain joins TRBV27 and TRBJ1-4; TCRdb lists TRBD1, though no DNA is available to test this call. Germline V gene sequence: CDR1 MNHEY, CDR2 SMNVEV (reference sequence). This CDR3 is built from 14 residues. The CDR3 here is CASSPWDGNEKLFF.